This entry features one T cell receptor beta chain sequence. What this receptor recognizes is not known. The sample holds no much larger clone one base away, and base qualities are not on file. This record belongs to a study of T cell changes during pregnancy in multiple sclerosis (dated by TCRdb to between 2017 and 2020). Background for the entire study: The study examined how the T cell repertoire changed over the course of pregnancy in women with multiple sclerosis.

The junction shows trimming of 5 bases on V and 0 bases on J, plus 4 bases between the germline ends. From the cysteine up to the phenylalanine, the CDR3 has a length of 12 residues. Of the read, only the CDR3 DNA is kept; its 36 bases are in frame from base 1. CDR1 and CDR2 (LNHDA, SQIVND) derive from the germline V gene (reference sequence). Library generation was performed with the immunoSEQ multiplex PCR assay. TCRdb took this table from immuneACCESS and kept in-frame rearrangements with V and J called. Such tables lack part of the clones; where checked against another copy, unresolved V genes explain under half of the gap, and the rest is unexplained. For this sample the table gives approximately 93,000 clones, of which approximately 89% were detected only once. About 0.91% of the sample goes to the ten largest clones.

The sequence was obtained from a female donor with multiple sclerosis, enrolled in a pregnancy study. The chain is made from TRBV19 and TRBJ2-5; no D gene is confidently identified. The sequences come from peripheral blood, collected before pregnancy. The CDR3 region has the sequence CASSQYQETQYF. Read as DNA, the sequence is TGTGCCAGTAGTCAGTACCAAGAGACCCAGTACTTC.